Shown below are 26 T cell receptor beta chains from a single sample sequenced in a study of shared clonotypes between healthy human individuals. Sequencing was performed with immunoSEQ multiplex PCR; in TCRdb, only in-frame clones are kept and a portion is missing. Altogether about 2 million clones are present, roughly 95% being singletons, with the ten largest covering 0.13%. The sequenced material came from naive CD4+ T cells sorted from blood. Subset given: CD45RA+ positively selected. These receptors were collected from a man younger than 35 in good health.

This chain links TRBV2 with TRBJ2-3; D might be TRBD2 (7 bases). CDR1 and CDR2 from the germline V gene are SNHLY and FYNNEI. With 6 bases removed from V and 6 bases from J, the gap between germline ends came to 16 bases. CDR3 length: 14 amino acids. CDR3 in amino acids: CASRGGGAPDTQYF. For the CDR3, the DNA is TGTGCCAGCAGGGGAGGGGGGGCTCCCGATACGCAGTATTTT.

The V gene is TRBV28, the J gene TRBJ2-2; D gene uncertain. The CDR3 totals 12 residues. Per the germline V gene, CDR1 is MDHEN and CDR2 is SYDVKM. Trimming left V 10 bases short and J 4 bases short, with 10 bases between. Written as DNA, the CDR3 is TGTGCCACCCCGGGTCCCACCGGGGAGCTGTTTTTT. Encoded protein: CATPGPTGELFF.

The J gene is TRBJ2-4, the V gene TRBV5-4, with D possibly matching TRBD2 (6 bases). There are 13 residues in the CDR3. Trimming removed 2 bases from V and 5 bases from J, with 8 bases in between. Germline-derived CDR1 and CDR2 are SGHNT and YYREEE (reference sequence). DNA for the CDR3: TGTGCCAGCAGCTTCGGGAGAGAAAACATTCAGTACTTC. This codes for CASSFGRENIQYF.

The rearrangement uses TRBV6-5 and TRBJ1-4; TRBD1 might be the D (6 bases). V dropped 8 bases and J dropped 4 bases, with 11 bases sitting between them. CDR1 is MNHEY, CDR2 SVGAGI, per germline. This CDR3 has 13 amino acids. This CDR3 reads CASRTVNNEKLFF. CDR3 nucleotide sequence: TGTGCCAGCCGGACAGTAAATAATGAAAAACTGTTTTTT.

The chain recombines TRBV20-1 with TRBJ1-2, with unresolved D. The CDR3 spans 11 residues. Germline V lookup: CDR1 DFQATT, CDR2 SNEGSKA (reference sequence). Between the trimmed V and J ends, which lost 1 base and 9 bases, there was a span of 9 bases. Written as DNA, the CDR3 is TGCAGTGCTAGAGTGCCGGGGAGCTACACCTTC. Amino acid sequence: CSARVPGSYTF.

Only one count was recorded for this clone. V gene TRBV2 combines with J gene TRBJ2-2, with D possibly TRBD2 on 5 matching bases. This CDR3 is 14 amino acids long. Trimming cost V 4 bases and J 0 bases, with 6 bases left between them. The germline gives CDR1 SNHLY, CDR2 FYNNEI. The CDR3 DNA is TGTGCCAGCAGTGGACTATCGAACACCGGGGAGCTGTTTTTT. Translating it yields CASSGLSNTGELFF. Looking up the rest from reference TRBV2 and TRBJ2-2 gives the full variable domain: EPEVTQTPSHQVTQMGQEVILRCVPISNHLYFYWYRQILGQKVEFLVSFYNNEISEKSEIFDDQFSVERPDGSNFTLKIRSTKLEDSAMYFCASSGLSNTGELFFGEGSRLTVL.

This clone was recorded once. The rearrangement joins TRBV2 to TRBJ2-7, with a tentative D call TRBD2 (5 bases). V was trimmed by 4 bases and J by 6 bases, leaving 7 bases between them. The CDR3 length is 11 residues. Germline V gives CDR1 SNHLY, CDR2 FYNNEI. The CDR3 sequence is CASSVRAEQYF. DNA of the CDR3: TGTGCCAGCAGTGTGCGGGCCGAGCAGTACTTC.

This clone was counted a single time. The genes are TRBV7-2 and TRBJ2-4; 11 bases agree with TRBD2. The CDR3 has 16 amino acids. Germline V gene sequence: CDR1 SGHTA, CDR2 FQGNSA. J lost 4 bases, V lost 1 base, and 3 bases had no gene match. The CDR3 spells CASSLGGLAVKNIQYF. The CDR3 nucleotides read TGTGCCAGCAGCTTAGGGGGACTAGCGGTTAAAAACATTCAGTACTTC.

The rearrangement uses TRBV10-3 and TRBJ1-4; D unclear. CDR3 size: 13 residues. V lost 6 bases and J lost 0, with 5 bases in between. The germline gives CDR1 ENHRY, CDR2 SYGVKD. The CDR3 region is CAIRRATNEKLFF. The CDR3, as DNA: TGTGCCATCAGGCGTGCAACTAATGAAAAACTGTTTTTT.

J is TRBJ1-1 and V is TRBV28; D gene uncertain. Trimming took off 4 bases at V and 9 bases at J, with 12 bases between the two ends. Germline CDR1 reads MDHEN; CDR2 reads SYDVKM. This CDR3 has 12 amino acids. CDR3 in amino acids: CASSSNYAKAFF. The CDR3 coding sequence is TGTGCCAGCAGTTCGAACTACGCAAAAGCTTTCTTT.

The J gene is TRBJ2-5, the V gene TRBV10-2; D might be TRBD2 (5 bases). The CDR3 length is 13 residues. V was pared by 4 bases and J by 2 bases, with 8 bases between. The germline CDR1 and CDR2 sequences are WSHSY and SAAADI. CDR3 protein: CASSVPGQETQYF. CDR3 DNA sequence: TGCGCCAGCAGTGTCCCGGGACAAGAGACCCAGTACTTC.

The chain employs TRBV9 and TRBJ1-6, with a possible D match to TRBD1 (5 bases). This CDR3 spans 15 amino acids. V lost 4 bases and J 10 bases, leaving 18 bases between the germline ends. Germline V gene lookup returns CDR1 SGDLS and CDR2 YYNGEE. CDR3 protein: CASSPAWQGRSPLHF. In DNA form, the CDR3 reads TGTGCCAGCAGCCCCGCTTGGCAGGGTCGATCACCCCTCCACTTT.

Remarks on this clone: Other DNA sequences in this specimen translate into the identical CDR3. V and J are TRBV7-9 and TRBJ2-7, with D maybe TRBD2 (6 bases). Trimming removed 3 bases at V and 7 bases at J, with 7 bases between. The length of the CDR3 is 11 residues. Germline lookup yields CDR1 SEHNR and CDR2 FQNEAQ (reference sequence). The CDR3: CASSFGTEQYF. CDR3 coding DNA: TGTGCCAGCAGCTTCGGGACTGAGCAGTACTTC.

This clone was recorded only once. The chain employs TRBV29-1 and TRBJ1-3; D remains unclear. The length of the CDR3 is 13 residues. From germline, CDR1 is SQVTM and CDR2 ANQGSEA. Trimming took 4 bases from V and 3 from J, leaving 10 bases between them. The CDR3 sequence: CSVGSNLGNTIYF. CDR3 coding DNA: TGCAGCGTTGGATCAAATCTTGGAAACACCATATATTTT.

The CDR3 sequence is CASSDGRGGIDGYTF. The CDR3 DNA is TGCGCCAGCAGTGACGGCAGGGGAGGGATAGATGGCTACACCTTC. This chain connects TRBV10-1 to TRBJ1-2, with D perhaps TRBD1 (6 bases). V lost 3 bases to trimming and J lost 6 bases, with 17 bases between them. This CDR3 spans 15 amino acids. Germline CDR1 and CDR2: WNHNN and SYGVQD (reference sequence).

V gene TRBV19 combines with J gene TRBJ2-1; unclear D gene. This CDR3 comprises 11 residues. Germline CDR1 LNHDA, CDR2 SQIVND (reference sequence). Trimming removed 5 bases at V and 7 bases at J, with 6 bases between. The CDR3: CASSAKNEQFF. CDR3 in DNA: TGTGCCAGTAGTGCCAAGAATGAGCAGTTCTTC.

This sequence joins TRBV5-1 and TRBJ2-7, with 9 nucleotides matching TRBD1. Germline CDR1 reads SGHRS; CDR2 reads YFSETQ. The junction had 9 bases not matched to a gene; V was cut back by 4 bases and J by 7 bases. The length of the CDR3 is 14 residues. CDR3: CASSPKQGAGEQYF. CDR3 coding DNA: TGCGCCAGCAGCCCGAAACAGGGGGCGGGGGAGCAGTACTTC.

This chain joins TRBV2 and TRBJ2-1; 8 nucleotides agree with TRBD2. The CDR3 is 13 residues long. J was trimmed by 7 bases and V by 6 bases; bases with no gene match: 5. Per germline, CDR1 SNHLY and CDR2 FYNNEI. The CDR3: CASRWGGRNEQFF. The CDR3 DNA reads as TGTGCCAGCAGGTGGGGCGGGAGGAATGAGCAGTTCTTC.

The chain links TRBV6-1 to TRBJ1-1; TRBD1 might be the D (5 bases). Between the trimmed V and J ends, which lost 6 bases and 5 bases, there was a span of 16 bases. The germline CDR1 and CDR2 sequences are MNHNS and SASEGT. CDR3 length: 14 amino acids. The CDR3 DNA is TGTGCCAGCAGCAGAGCCGGGTGGGGGACTGAAGCTTTCTTT. Its protein is CASSRAGWGTEAFF.

V and J are TRBV7-6 and TRBJ2-2, with TRBD1 matching over 8 bases. CDR1 is SGHVS and CDR2 is FNYEAQ in the germline V gene. There are 16 residues in the CDR3. J gave up 3 bases and V 4 bases, and 7 bases lay outside the gene matches. The CDR3 DNA reads TGTGCCAGCAGCTCGCGGACAGGGTTGGACACCGGGGAGCTGTTTTTT. It translates to CASSSRTGLDTGELFF.

The chain links TRBV15 to TRBJ1-2; the D gene is possibly TRBD1 (5 bases). Germline loops: CDR1 LNHNV, CDR2 YYDKDF (reference sequence). The V end lost 1 base, the J end lost 6 bases, and 6 bases lay between the germline ends. The CDR3 loop spans 12 amino acids. CDR3 DNA: TGTGCCACCAGCAGAGTAGGGGATGGCTACACCTTC. Translation gives CATSRVGDGYTF.

The chain employs TRBV7-2 and TRBJ2-7, with TRBD2 identical over 10 bases. The CDR3 runs to 16 residues. CDR1 is SGHTA and CDR2 is FQGNSA in the germline V gene. The V gene end was trimmed by 1 base and the J gene end by 7 bases; junction bases not matched to a gene: 10. The CDR3 spells CASSLDTRLAGLEQYF. In DNA form, the CDR3 reads TGTGCCAGCAGCTTAGATACCAGACTAGCGGGTTTGGAGCAGTACTTC.

DNA of the CDR3: TGCGCCAGCAGCCAGAACGGGCCCGGGACTAGCTCAATCTACGAGCAGTACTTC. It is translated as CASSQNGPGTSSIYEQYF. The rearrangement links TRBV4-3 to TRBJ2-7, with TRBD2 matching 9 bases. Trimming removed 3 bases from V and 3 bases from J; junction bases left unmatched: 15. The germline V gene encodes CDR1 LGHNA and CDR2 YSLEER. There are 18 residues in the CDR3.

This clone showed up just a few times. This chain uses TRBV2 with TRBJ1-2; D gene uncertain. Germline CDR1 SNHLY, CDR2 FYNNEI. The V end lost 0 bases, the J end lost 1 base, and 12 bases lay between the germline ends. This CDR3 has 16 residues. DNA of the CDR3: TGTGCCAGCAGTGAAGCGGAAGGGTTTTTTAACTATGGCTACACCTTC. Encoded protein: CASSEAEGFFNYGYTF.

The V and J genes are TRBV5-6 and TRBJ2-7; tentatively, D is TRBD2 (5 bases). The germline CDR1 and CDR2 sequences are SGHDT and YYEEEE. V shed 7 bases and J shed 0 bases, with 11 bases lying between them. This CDR3 has 13 amino acids. The CDR3 is CASGLTSSYEQYF. In DNA form, the CDR3 reads TGTGCCAGCGGCCTTACTAGCTCCTACGAGCAGTACTTC.

The chain combines TRBV4-1 with TRBJ2-5; D gene ambiguous. There are 15 residues in the CDR3. V lost 0 bases and J 3 bases, leaving 11 bases between the germline ends. In germline, CDR1 is MGHRA, CDR2 YSYEKL. The CDR3 DNA is TGCGCCAGCAGCCAAGATCCCAGATCCAAAGAGACCCAGTACTTC. It is translated as CASSQDPRSKETQYF.